This T cell receptor beta chain was identified during a study of cytomegalovirus exposure and HLA in healthy donors. 13 Jbeta primers and 60 Vbeta primers were used for the PCR. Assay used: immunoSEQ multiplex PCR; TCRdb lists only in-frame clones, some missing. The sample holds a few hundred thousand clones, approximately 80% seen once. The sequence was obtained from a man aged 35 to 55 in good health and CMV-seronegative. The sample taken for sequencing was PBMCs.

The CDR3 region is CASRDGWTSGTEETQYF. The CDR3 nucleotides are TGTGCCAGTCGGGACGGATGGACTAGCGGGACGGAAGAGACCCAGTACTTC. The rearrangement joins TRBV19 to TRBJ2-5; the match to TRBD2 covers 12 bases. In germline, CDR1 is LNHDA, CDR2 SQIVND (reference sequence). Losses at the gene ends were 8 bases for V and 3 bases for J; bases not matched to a gene: 13. This CDR3 contains 17 residues.